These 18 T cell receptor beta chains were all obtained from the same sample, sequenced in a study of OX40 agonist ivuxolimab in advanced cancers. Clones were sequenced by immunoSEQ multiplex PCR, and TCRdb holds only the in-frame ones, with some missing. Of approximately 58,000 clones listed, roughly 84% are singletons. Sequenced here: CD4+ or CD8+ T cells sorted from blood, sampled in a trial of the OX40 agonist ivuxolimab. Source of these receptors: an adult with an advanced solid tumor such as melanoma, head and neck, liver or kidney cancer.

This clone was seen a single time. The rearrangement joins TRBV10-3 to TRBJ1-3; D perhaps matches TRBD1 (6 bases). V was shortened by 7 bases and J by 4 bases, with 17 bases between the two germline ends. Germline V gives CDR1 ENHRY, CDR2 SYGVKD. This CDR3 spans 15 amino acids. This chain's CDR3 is CAIKESGAWGNTIYF. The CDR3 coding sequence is TGTGCCATCAAAGAGTCGGGGGCTTGGGGAAACACCATATATTTT.

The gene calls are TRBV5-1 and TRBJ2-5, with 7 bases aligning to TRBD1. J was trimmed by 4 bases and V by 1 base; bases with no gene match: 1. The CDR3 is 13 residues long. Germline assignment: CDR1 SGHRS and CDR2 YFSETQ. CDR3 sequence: CASSLNRGETQYF. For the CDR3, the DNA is TGCGCCAGCAGCTTGAACAGGGGAGAGACCCAGTACTTC.

CDR3 amino acids: CASSSWTSYGYTF. CDR3 DNA sequence: TGTGCCAGCAGCTCCTGGACCTCCTATGGCTACACCTTC. This rearrangement joins TRBV5-6 to TRBJ1-2; D unclear. CDR3 length: 13 amino acids. CDR1 SGHDT and CDR2 YYEEEE come from the germline V gene. With 3 bases removed from V and 4 bases from J, the gap between germline ends came to 10 bases.

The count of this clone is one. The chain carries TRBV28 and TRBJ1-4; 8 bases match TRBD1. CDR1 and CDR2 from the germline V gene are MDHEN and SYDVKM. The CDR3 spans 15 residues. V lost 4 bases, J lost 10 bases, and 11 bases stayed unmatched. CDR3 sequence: CASSSQGAGQVKLFF. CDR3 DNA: TGTGCCAGCAGTTCCCAGGGGGCCGGTCAGGTAAAACTGTTTTTT.

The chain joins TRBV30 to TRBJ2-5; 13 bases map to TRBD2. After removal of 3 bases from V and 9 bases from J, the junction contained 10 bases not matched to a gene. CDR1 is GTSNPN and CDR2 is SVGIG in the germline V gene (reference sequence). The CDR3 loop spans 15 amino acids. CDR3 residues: CAWSAGLAGVAPQYF. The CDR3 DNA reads TGTGCCTGGAGCGCCGGACTAGCGGGAGTCGCCCCCCAGTACTTC.

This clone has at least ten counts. This CDR3 reads CASSPNHGTSPNQPQHF. DNA of the CDR3: TGTGCCAGCAGTCCCAACCACGGGACGAGTCCCAATCAGCCCCAGCATTTT. This chain connects TRBV28 to TRBJ1-5; TRBD1 is a possible D gene (5 bases). This CDR3 spans 17 amino acids. Germline V lookup: CDR1 MDHEN, CDR2 SYDVKM. V was clipped by 5 bases and J by 3 bases, with 20 bases between them.

CDR3 residues: CASSSDRRGGQPQHF. The CDR3 DNA sequence: TGTGCCAGCAGCTCCGACAGGAGGGGAGGCCAGCCCCAGCATTTT. This rearrangement joins TRBV7-3 to TRBJ1-5; maybe TRBD1 (6 bases). V was pared by 4 bases and J by 7 bases, with 17 bases between. CDR3 length: 15 amino acids. Germline loops: CDR1 SGHTA, CDR2 FQGTGA.

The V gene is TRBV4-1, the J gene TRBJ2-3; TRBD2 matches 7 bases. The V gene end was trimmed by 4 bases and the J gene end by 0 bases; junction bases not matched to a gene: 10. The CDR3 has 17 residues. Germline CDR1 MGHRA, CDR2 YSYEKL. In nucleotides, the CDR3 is TGCGCCAGCAGCCTGGGGGTCGGGGGGACTAGCACAGATACGCAGTATTTT. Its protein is CASSLGVGGTSTDTQYF.

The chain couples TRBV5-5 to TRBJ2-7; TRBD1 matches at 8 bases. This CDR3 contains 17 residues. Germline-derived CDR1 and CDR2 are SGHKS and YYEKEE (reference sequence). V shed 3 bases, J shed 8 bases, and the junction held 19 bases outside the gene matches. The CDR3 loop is CASSSGTGLSSHMQQYF. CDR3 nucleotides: TGTGCCAGCAGCTCCGGGACAGGTCTTTCGTCTCATATGCAGCAGTACTTC.

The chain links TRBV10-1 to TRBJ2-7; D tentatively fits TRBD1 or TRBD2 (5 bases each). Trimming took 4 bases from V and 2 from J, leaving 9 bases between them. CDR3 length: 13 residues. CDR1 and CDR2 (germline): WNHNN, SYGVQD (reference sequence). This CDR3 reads CASSGGPAYEQYF. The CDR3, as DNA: TGCGCCAGCAGTGGGGGACCAGCCTACGAGCAGTACTTC.

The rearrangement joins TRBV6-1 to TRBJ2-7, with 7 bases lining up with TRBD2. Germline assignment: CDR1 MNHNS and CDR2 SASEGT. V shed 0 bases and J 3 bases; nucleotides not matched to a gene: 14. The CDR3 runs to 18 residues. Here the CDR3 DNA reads TGTGCCAGCAGTGAAGCAAGGTTGGGAGGGCGGGTAGACTACGAGCAGTACTTC. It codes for CASSEARLGGRVDYEQYF.

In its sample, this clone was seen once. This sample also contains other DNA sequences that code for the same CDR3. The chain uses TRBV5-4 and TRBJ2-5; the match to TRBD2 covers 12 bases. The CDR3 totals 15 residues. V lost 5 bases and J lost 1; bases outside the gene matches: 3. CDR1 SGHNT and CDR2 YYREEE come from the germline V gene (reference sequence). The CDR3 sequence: CASRSLAGGQETQYF. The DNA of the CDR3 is TGTGCCAGCAGATCACTAGCGGGAGGCCAAGAGACCCAGTACTTC. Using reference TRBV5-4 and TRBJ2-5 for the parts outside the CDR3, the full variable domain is ETGVTQSPTHLIKTRGQQVTLRCSSQSGHNTVSWYQQALGQGPQFIFQYYREEENGRGNFPPRFSGLQFPNYSSELNVNALELDDSALYLCASRSLAGGQETQYFGPGTRLLVL.

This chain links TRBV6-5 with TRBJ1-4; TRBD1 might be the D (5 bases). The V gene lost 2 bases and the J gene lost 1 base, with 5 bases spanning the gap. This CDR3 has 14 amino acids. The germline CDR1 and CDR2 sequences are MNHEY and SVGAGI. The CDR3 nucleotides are TGTGCCAGCAGTTACAGGGGAACTAATGAAAAACTGTTTTTT. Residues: CASSYRGTNEKLFF.

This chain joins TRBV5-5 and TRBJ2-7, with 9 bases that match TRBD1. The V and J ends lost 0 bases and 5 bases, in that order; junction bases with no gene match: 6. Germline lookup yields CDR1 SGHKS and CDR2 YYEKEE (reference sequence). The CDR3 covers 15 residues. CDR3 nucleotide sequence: TGTGCCAGCAGCTTGGTCGGGACAGGGATTCACGAGCAGTACTTC. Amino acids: CASSLVGTGIHEQYF.

In nucleotides, the CDR3 is TGTGCCAGCAGCTTAGCGAGGATCGGAACCGGGGAGCTGTTTTTT. It yields the protein CASSLARIGTGELFF. J is TRBJ2-2 and V is TRBV7-9; D ambiguous. CDR1 SEHNR and CDR2 FQNEAQ come from the germline V gene (reference sequence). Deletions cut 0 bases from V and 5 bases from J, with 10 bases between. The CDR3 loop spans 15 amino acids. Full variable domain (remainder filled in from reference TRBV7-9 and TRBJ2-2): DTGVSQNPRHKITKRGQNVTFRCDPISEHNRLYWYRQTLGQGPEFLTYFQNEAQLEKSRLLSDRFSAERPKGSFSTLEIQRTEQGDSAMYLCASSLARIGTGELFFGEGSRLTVL.

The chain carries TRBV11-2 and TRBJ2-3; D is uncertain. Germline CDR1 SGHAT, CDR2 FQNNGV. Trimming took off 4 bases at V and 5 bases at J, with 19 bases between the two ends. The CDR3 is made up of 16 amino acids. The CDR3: CASSSPVTAPVDTQYF. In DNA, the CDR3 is TGTGCCAGCAGCTCCCCCGTTACGGCCCCGGTAGATACGCAGTATTTT. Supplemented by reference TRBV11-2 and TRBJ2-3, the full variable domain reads EAGVAQSPRYKIIEKRQSVAFWCNPISGHATLYWYQQILGQGPKLLIQFQNNGVVDDSQLPKDRFSAERLKGVDSTLKIQPAKLEDSAVYLCASSSPVTAPVDTQYFGPGTRLTVL.

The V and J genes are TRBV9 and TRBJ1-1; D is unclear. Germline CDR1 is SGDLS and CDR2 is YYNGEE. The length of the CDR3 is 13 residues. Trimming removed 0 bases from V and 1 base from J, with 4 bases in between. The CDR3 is CASSVERNTEAFF. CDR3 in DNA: TGTGCCAGCAGCGTAGAACGGAACACTGAAGCTTTCTTT.

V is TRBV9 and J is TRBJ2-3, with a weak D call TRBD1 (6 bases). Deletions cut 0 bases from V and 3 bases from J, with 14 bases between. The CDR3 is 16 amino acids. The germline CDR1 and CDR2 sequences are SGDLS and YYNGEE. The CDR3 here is CASSVGPAGVTDTQYF. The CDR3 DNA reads TGTGCCAGCAGCGTAGGCCCTGCAGGGGTGACAGATACGCAGTATTTT.